This T cell receptor beta chain was found in a study of beta chain features in type 1 diabetes. Findings and limits, study-wide: Compared with healthy donors, patients appeared to share more similar naive, central memory and regulatory TCRB repertoires. A potential PCR bias toward shorter templates would be equal in patient and control samples. A moderate, significant TCRB CDR3 shortening appeared in type 1 diabetes across four CD4+ subsets.

Each of the CD4+ naive, central memory, regulatory and stem cell-like memory populations was sorted via CD45RO/CCR7/CD25/CD127/CD95/CD27. Purity exceeded 95% in all sorted populations. Reverse transcribing all isolated RNA meant expressed TCRB transcripts were sequenced. Assay used: immunoSEQ multiplex PCR; TCRdb lists only in-frame clones, some missing. The profile shows almost 350,000 clones, approximately 9.9% of them singletons. This CDR3 contains 15 residues. V shed 8 bases and J 3 bases; nucleotides not matched to a gene: 12. Per the germline V gene, CDR1 is MDHEN and CDR2 is SYDVKM. This clone turned up a few times. Its antigen remains unidentified.

This clonotype was obtained from a man younger than 40 with type 1 diabetes. J is TRBJ2-5 and V is TRBV28; 7 bases match TRBD1. Sequenced material: central memory CD4+ T cells from blood. CDR3 loop: CASSGTEFGKETQYF. Here the CDR3 DNA reads TGTGCCAGCTCCGGGACAGAGTTTGGGAAAGAGACCCAGTACTTC.